This passage covers 17 T cell receptor beta chains from one sample sequenced in a study of blood T cell repertoires in COVID-19. Produced via immunoSEQ multiplex PCR; TCRdb's table is partial and in-frame only. The profile shows about 150,000 clones, around 81% of them singletons. What was sequenced was peripheral blood. Receptors were obtained from a woman between 55 and 75 years old with active or convalescent COVID-19.

V usage is TRBV19 and J usage is TRBJ2-3, with TRBD2 matching over 7 bases. V lost 2 bases and J lost 2; bases outside the gene matches: 7. The CDR3 contains 16 residues. The germline V gene has CDR1 LNHDA and CDR2 SQIVND (reference sequence). The CDR3 loop reads CASSIYLRENTDTQYF. As DNA, the CDR3 is TGTGCCAGTAGTATATACTTGCGGGAGAACACAGATACGCAGTATTTT.

V is TRBV5-1 and J is TRBJ1-1; 7 bases are a match to TRBD1. The CDR3 loop spans 14 amino acids. V shed 4 bases, J shed 1 base, and the junction held 4 bases outside the gene matches. Germline loops: CDR1 SGHRS, CDR2 YFSETQ. In DNA, the CDR3 is TGCGCCAGCAGCCATGACAGGGCGAACACTGAAGCTTTCTTT. Translating gives CASSHDRANTEAFF. Looking up the rest from reference TRBV5-1 and TRBJ1-1 gives the full variable domain: KAGVTQTPRYLIKTRGQQVTLSCSPISGHRSVSWYQQTPGQGLQFLFEYFSETQRNKGNFPGRFSGRQFSNSRSEMNVSTLELGDSALYLCASSHDRANTEAFFGQGTRLTVV.

The genes are TRBV7-9 and TRBJ1-2; possible D gene TRBD1, 5 bases. The CDR3 runs to 17 residues. Trimming took 1 base from V and 6 from J, leaving 21 bases between them. Germline V gene data show CDR1 as SEHNR and CDR2 as FQNEAQ (reference sequence). The CDR3: CASSLGRGQRLIDGYTF. For the CDR3, the DNA is TGTGCCAGCAGCTTAGGGAGGGGTCAACGTTTAATAGATGGCTACACCTTC.

This clone has more than one count but fewer than ten. The chain carries TRBV27 and TRBJ1-5, with D perhaps matching TRBD1 (5 bases). The V end was cut by 3 bases, the J end by 6 bases, with 9 bases between. The V gene's germline CDR1 is MNHEY and CDR2 SMNVEV (reference sequence). The CDR3 is 13 residues long. This chain's CDR3 is CASSLWGGQPQHF. The CDR3 nucleotides are TGTGCCAGCAGTTTGTGGGGCGGTCAGCCCCAGCATTTT.

This chain joins TRBV19 and TRBJ2-5, with D possibly matching TRBD2 (6 bases). CDR3 length equals 12 residues. Germline lookup yields CDR1 LNHDA and CDR2 SQIVND (reference sequence). The germline V and J ends were trimmed by 7 bases and 2 bases, with 8 bases remaining between them. As DNA, the CDR3 is TGTGCCAGTAACGCGGGACAAGAGACCCAGTACTTC. Its protein product is CASNAGQETQYF.

The CDR3 coding sequence is TGTGCCAGCAGTGAAATGGGGGCCCGAGGCGAGCAGTACTTC. Encoded protein: CASSEMGARGEQYF. The V and J genes are TRBV2 and TRBJ2-7, with a weak D call TRBD1 (6 bases). CDR1 and CDR2 from the germline V gene are SNHLY and FYNNEI. Trimming cost V 2 bases and J 6 bases, with 14 bases left between them. This CDR3 contains 14 residues.

The chain has TRBV7-2 and TRBJ2-7; 12 positions match TRBD2. V was clipped by 8 bases and J by 2 bases; unmatched bases: 7. Germline CDR1 is SGHTA and CDR2 is FQGNSA. The CDR3 extends over 15 amino acids. Here the CDR3 reads CASGILAGGPYEQYF. Written as DNA, the CDR3 is TGTGCCAGCGGTATACTAGCGGGAGGTCCCTACGAGCAGTACTTC.

This clone was counted once. The chain carries TRBV7-2 and TRBJ2-3; no clear D gene. Trimming left V 2 bases short and J 6 bases short, with 6 bases between. CDR1 is SGHTA and CDR2 is FQGNSA in the germline V gene. The CDR3 totals 12 residues. CDR3 residues: CASSLFADTQYF. The CDR3 DNA reads as TGTGCCAGCAGCTTATTCGCGGATACGCAGTATTTT. Drawing the rest from reference TRBV7-2 and TRBJ2-3, the complete variable domain is GAGVSQSPSNKVTEKGKDVELRCDPISGHTALYWYRQSLGQGLEFLIYFQGNSAPDKSGLPSDRFSAERTGGSVSTLTIQRTQQEDSAVYLCASSLFADTQYFGPGTRLTVL.

The CDR3 sequence: CASRQGASYEQYF. DNA of the CDR3: TGTGCCAGCAGACAGGGGGCTTCCTACGAGCAGTACTTC. V and J are TRBV2 and TRBJ2-7, with TRBD1 matching over 9 bases. In germline, CDR1 is SNHLY, CDR2 FYNNEI. The CDR3 has 13 residues. After removal of 6 bases from V and 1 base from J, the junction contained 1 base not matched to a gene. The full variable domain, with the rest looked up from reference TRBV2 and TRBJ2-7, is EPEVTQTPSHQVTQMGQEVILRCVPISNHLYFYWYRQILGQKVEFLVSFYNNEISEKSEIFDDQFSVERPDGSNFTLKIRSTKLEDSAMYFCASRQGASYEQYFGPGTRLTVT.

The gene calls are TRBV2 and TRBJ1-1, with TRBD1 as a possible D gene (6 bases). V lost 6 bases to trimming and J lost 2 bases, with 10 bases between them. This CDR3 has 13 residues. The germline gives CDR1 SNHLY, CDR2 FYNNEI. The CDR3: CASRPTGNTEAFF. As DNA, the CDR3 is TGTGCCAGCAGGCCGACAGGAAACACTGAAGCTTTCTTT.

The V and J genes are TRBV6-5 and TRBJ2-5; 12 bases map to TRBD2. V was pared by 10 bases and J by 6 bases, with 12 bases of the junction left unmatched. The CDR3 contains 15 residues. The germline CDR1 and CDR2 sequences are MNHEY and SVGAGI. CDR3 bases: TGTGCCACCGGGACTAGCGGGCGCCCGGGGAAGACCCAGTACTTC. This encodes CATGTSGRPGKTQYF.

The gene calls are TRBV12-5 and TRBJ2-1; 10 bases align to TRBD2. V shed 8 bases, J shed 4 bases, and the junction held 2 bases outside the gene matches. The CDR3 totals 13 residues. CDR1 LGHNT and CDR2 FRNRAP come from the germline V gene. CDR3 DNA: TGTGCTAGTAGCGGGAGGGGTTACAATGAGCAGTTCTTC. Protein sequence: CASSGRGYNEQFF.

The chain joins TRBV5-1 to TRBJ2-3; 11 bases fit TRBD2. In germline, CDR1 is SGHRS, CDR2 YFSETQ. This CDR3 region has 16 residues. The V segment lost 6 bases and the J segment 3 bases; nucleotides outside the gene matches: 9. The CDR3 DNA reads TGCGCCAGCACAGGAGGTAGCGGGGGGGCAACAGATACGCAGTATTTT. Translating gives CASTGGSGGATDTQYF.

The rearrangement links TRBV2 to TRBJ2-7; TRBD2 matches at 7 bases. CDR3 length equals 13 residues. V was pared by 6 bases and J by 0 bases, with 2 bases of the junction left unmatched. Germline V CDR1 and CDR2: SNHLY, FYNNEI. The CDR3 sequence: CASRGGSSYEQYF. In DNA form, the CDR3 reads TGTGCCAGCAGGGGCGGGAGCTCCTACGAGCAGTACTTC. The full variable domain, in which reference TRBV2 and TRBJ2-7 provide the parts outside the CDR3, is EPEVTQTPSHQVTQMGQEVILRCVPISNHLYFYWYRQILGQKVEFLVSFYNNEISEKSEIFDDQFSVERPDGSNFTLKIRSTKLEDSAMYFCASRGGSSYEQYFGPGTRLTVT.

A note on this clone: Other DNA sequences in the same sample also yield this CDR3. The chain has TRBV7-8 and TRBJ1-1; 8 bases line up with TRBD1. This CDR3 region has 16 residues. V shed 0 bases, J shed 0 bases, and the junction held 3 bases outside the gene matches. Germline values: CDR1 SGHVS, CDR2 FQNEAQ. This CDR3 reads CASSLAGTGLNTEAFF. CDR3 sequence (DNA): TGTGCCAGCAGCTTAGCCGGGACAGGATTGAACACTGAAGCTTTCTTT. Full variable domain (outside the CDR3, taken from reference TRBV7-8 and TRBJ1-1): GAGVSQSPRYKVAKRGQDVALRCDPISGHVSLFWYQQALGQGPEFLTYFQNEAQLDKSGLPSDRFFAERPEGSVSTLKIQRTQQEDSAVYLCASSLAGTGLNTEAFFGQGTRLTVV.

The chain carries TRBV27 and TRBJ2-7; 14 bases agree with TRBD2. The CDR3 runs to 15 residues. V gave up 6 bases and J gave up 4 bases; unmatched junction bases: 5. Germline values: CDR1 MNHEY, CDR2 SMNVEV (reference sequence). In DNA, the CDR3 is TGTGCCAGCAGGAGACTAGCGGGGGGGGCTTACGAGCAGTACGTC. The encoded protein is CASRRLAGGAYEQYV.

The chain is built from TRBV18 and TRBJ1-2; TRBD1 might be the D (5 bases). Germline V gene sequence: CDR1 KGHSH, CDR2 LQKENI. V shed 3 bases and J shed 4 bases, with 18 bases lying between them. This CDR3 is built from 16 residues. CDR3 in DNA: TGTGCCAGCTCACCGACGCTCGGGCAGGGCCTCTATGGCTACACCTTC. This sequence encodes CASSPTLGQGLYGYTF.